Listed below are T cell receptor beta chains from one sample, sequenced in a study of T cells in Graves' hyperthyroidism and ophthalmopathy. TCRdb re-called the multiplex PCR reads through MiXCR, storing one row per CDR3 protein. The table records around 250,000 distinct CDR3 sequences, approximately 14% of them present only once. The sample comprised blood. Source of these receptors: a woman between 35 and 50 years old with Graves' hyperthyroidism that later progressed to Graves' ophthalmopathy. The CDR3 runs from the conserved cysteine through the conserved F or W. A D gene is named only where the DNA matches it firmly. Clone size is stated in some rows and not others, as once, few, many or a class when expanded.

j_call: TRBJ2-4
d_call: -
clone_size: many
v_call: TRBV4-1
cdr3_aa: CASSHPLGSKNIQYF
cdr3_nt: TGCGCCAGCAGCCATCCTCTTGGGTCCAAAAACATTCAGTACTTC

j_call: TRBJ2-1
d_call: -
clone_size: many
v_call: TRBV28
cdr3_aa: CASASTAPNEQFF
cdr3_nt: TGTGCCAGCGCGTCGACTGCACCCAATGAGCAGTTCTTC

j_call: TRBJ2-3
d_call: -
clone_size: many
v_call: TRBV2
cdr3_aa: CASTGIADTQYF
cdr3_nt: TGTGCCAGCACCGGGATTGCAGATACGCAGTATTTT

j_call: TRBJ2-5
d_call: TRBD2
clone_size: -
v_call: TRBV4-2
cdr3_aa: CASSQGGGLEEETQYF
cdr3_nt: TGTGCCAGCAGCCAGGGGGGGGGACTAGAGGAAGAGACCCAGTACTTC

j_call: TRBJ2-2
d_call: TRBD2
clone_size: -
v_call: TRBV20-1
cdr3_aa: CSAKTSGDHTGELFF
cdr3_nt: TGCAGTGCCAAGACTAGCGGGGACCACACCGGGGAGCTGTTTTTT

j_call: TRBJ2-1
d_call: TRBD2
clone_size: -
v_call: TRBV30
cdr3_aa: CAWPRYGATLGGRALRVYNEQFF
cdr3_nt: TGTGCCTGGCCAAGATACGGAGCCACTCTTGGCGGGAGGGCCCTGAGGGTCTACAATGAGCAGTTCTTC

j_call: TRBJ1-1
d_call: TRBD1
clone_size: few
v_call: TRBV30
cdr3_aa: CAWSPKGDRATEAFF
cdr3_nt: TGTGCCTGGAGCCCAAAGGGGGACAGGGCTACTGAAGCTTTCTTT

j_call: TRBJ2-5
d_call: -
clone_size: many
v_call: TRBV5-1
cdr3_aa: CASSQPGGVQETQYF
cdr3_nt: TGCGCCAGCAGCCAACCAGGCGGAGTCCAAGAGACCCAGTACTTC

j_call: TRBJ2-5
d_call: -
clone_size: many
v_call: TRBV7-7
cdr3_aa: CASSRLRPETQYF
cdr3_nt: TGTGCTAGCAGCAGACTACGCCCCGAGACCCAGTACTTC

j_call: TRBJ2-5
d_call: TRBD2
clone_size: many
v_call: TRBV27
cdr3_aa: CASKLTPPGTSGRALETQYF
cdr3_nt: TGTGCCAGCAAACTCACCCCTCCTGGGACTAGCGGGAGGGCCTTGGAGACCCAGTACTTC

j_call: TRBJ2-7
d_call: TRBD2
clone_size: many
v_call: TRBV18
cdr3_aa: CASSLGGSMHEQYF
cdr3_nt: TGTGCCAGCTCCCTGGGCGGGAGTATGCACGAGCAGTACTTC

j_call: TRBJ2-5
d_call: -
clone_size: -
v_call: TRBV4-1
cdr3_aa: CASSQGPGGAGETQYF
cdr3_nt: TGCGCCAGCAGCCAAGGACCGGGGGGCGCAGGGGAGACCCAGTACTTC

j_call: TRBJ1-5
d_call: -
clone_size: many
v_call: TRBV28
cdr3_aa: CASRPAGAGSNQPQHF
cdr3_nt: TGTGCCAGCAGACCAGCAGGTGCGGGGAGCAATCAGCCCCAGCATTTT

j_call: TRBJ2-3
d_call: -
clone_size: many
v_call: TRBV7-2
cdr3_aa: CASSLDFVADTQYF
cdr3_nt: TGTGCCAGCAGCTTAGACTTTGTGGCAGATACGCAGTATTTT

j_call: TRBJ2-7
d_call: TRBD2
clone_size: many
v_call: TRBV28
cdr3_aa: CASSTQLAGGRDEQYF
cdr3_nt: TGTGCCAGCAGTACCCAGCTAGCGGGAGGGAGGGACGAGCAGTACTTC

j_call: TRBJ2-7
d_call: TRBD2
clone_size: many
v_call: TRBV20-1
cdr3_aa: CSAGDERGPDYEQYF
cdr3_nt: TGCAGTGCTGGGGACGAGCGGGGGCCTGACTACGAGCAGTACTTC

j_call: TRBJ2-5
d_call: -
clone_size: few
v_call: TRBV30
cdr3_aa: CAWSVFLGETQYF
cdr3_nt: TGTGCCTGGAGTGTTTTTTTGGGAGAGACCCAGTACTTC

j_call: TRBJ2-7
d_call: TRBD2
clone_size: many
v_call: TRBV6-1
cdr3_aa: CASSEALRNSGSVAEQYF
cdr3_nt: TGTGCCAGCAGTGAAGCGCTTCGGAATAGCGGGAGTGTCGCCGAGCAGTACTTC

j_call: TRBJ2-5
d_call: TRBD2
clone_size: many
v_call: TRBV4-2
cdr3_aa: CASSQDGGRAFGQYF
cdr3_nt: TGTGCCAGCAGCCAAGATGGGGGGAGGGCCTTTGGTCAGTACTTC

j_call: TRBJ2-5
d_call: -
clone_size: many
v_call: TRBV18
cdr3_aa: CASSPPTGETQYF
cdr3_nt: TGTGCCAGCTCACCACCGACGGGAGAGACCCAGTACTTC

j_call: TRBJ2-7
d_call: -
clone_size: few
v_call: TRBV20-1
cdr3_aa: CSVLTQGLASYEQYF
cdr3_nt: TGCAGTGTTTTAACGCAGGGTCTTGCATCCTACGAGCAGTACTTC

j_call: TRBJ1-1
d_call: -
clone_size: many
v_call: TRBV9
cdr3_aa: CASRDGQNTEAFF
cdr3_nt: TGTGCCAGCCGGGACGGCCAAAATACTGAAGCTTTCTTT

j_call: TRBJ2-7
d_call: -
clone_size: many
v_call: TRBV11-2
cdr3_aa: CASSPIIGGRLGYEQYF
cdr3_nt: TGTGCCAGCAGCCCCATAATTGGGGGGCGTTTAGGATACGAGCAGTACTTC

j_call: TRBJ2-7
d_call: TRBD2
clone_size: many
v_call: TRBV2
cdr3_aa: CASNALAGYEQYF
cdr3_nt: TGTGCCAGCAACGCGCTAGCGGGCTACGAGCAGTACTTC

j_call: TRBJ2-7
d_call: -
clone_size: many
v_call: TRBV18
cdr3_aa: CASSPRPILHQDSILEQYF
cdr3_nt: TGTGCCAGCTCCCCAAGACCGATCCTTCACCAGGACAGCATTCTCGAGCAGTACTTC

j_call: TRBJ2-3
d_call: -
clone_size: -
v_call: TRBV2
cdr3_aa: CANQVGGCTDTQYF
cdr3_nt: TGTGCCAATCAAGTGGGGGGATGCACAGATACGCAGTATTTT

j_call: TRBJ2-4
d_call: -
clone_size: few
v_call: TRBV5-6
cdr3_aa: CASSPLAAVAKNIQYF
cdr3_nt: TGTGCCAGCAGCCCGCTGGCCGCGGTAGCCAAAAACATTCAGTACTTC

j_call: TRBJ2-5
d_call: TRBD2
clone_size: many
v_call: TRBV12-3/TRBV12-4
cdr3_aa: CASSIQAREVGETQYF
cdr3_nt: TGTGCCAGCAGTATTCAGGCGCGGGAGGTGGGAGAGACCCAGTACTTC

j_call: TRBJ2-5
d_call: -
clone_size: many
v_call: TRBV6-2/TRBV6-3
cdr3_aa: CASSPTVWTQYF
cdr3_nt: TGTGCCAGCAGTCCCACTGTCTGGACCCAGTACTTC

j_call: TRBJ2-5
d_call: TRBD2
clone_size: few
v_call: TRBV6-1
cdr3_aa: CASSNPSGRVYQETQYF
cdr3_nt: TGTGCCAGCAGTAACCCTAGCGGGAGGGTGTACCAAGAGACCCAGTACTTC

j_call: TRBJ1-6
d_call: -
clone_size: many
v_call: TRBV6-5
cdr3_aa: CASSYWGVVNSPLHF
cdr3_nt: TGTGCCAGCAGTTACTGGGGGGTTGTTAATTCACCCCTCCACTTT

j_call: TRBJ1-2
d_call: -
clone_size: few
v_call: TRBV29-1
cdr3_aa: CSVDGTPAGYGYTF
cdr3_nt: TGCAGCGTTGATGGGACCCCGGCCGGCTATGGCTACACCTTC

j_call: TRBJ2-1
d_call: TRBD1
clone_size: many
v_call: TRBV7-9
cdr3_aa: CASSSGTGARYNEQFF
cdr3_nt: TGTGCCAGCAGCTCTGGTACAGGGGCGAGGTACAATGAGCAGTTCTTC

j_call: TRBJ2-7
d_call: -
clone_size: many
v_call: TRBV7-2
cdr3_aa: CASSLGPAAYEQYF
cdr3_nt: TGTGCCAGCAGCTTGGGCCCAGCTGCTTACGAGCAGTACTTC

j_call: TRBJ2-1
d_call: TRBD2
clone_size: few
v_call: TRBV5-1
cdr3_aa: CASSPTGLAALPNNEQFF
cdr3_nt: TGCGCCAGCAGCCCTACTGGACTAGCCGCTCTACCGAACAATGAGCAGTTCTTC

j_call: TRBJ1-1
d_call: -
clone_size: many
v_call: TRBV7-9
cdr3_aa: CASRLGMNTEAFF
cdr3_nt: TGTGCCAGCAGACTAGGGATGAACACTGAAGCTTTCTTT

j_call: TRBJ2-7
d_call: TRBD2
clone_size: -
v_call: TRBV7-8
cdr3_aa: CASSPGRLAAGAEQYF
cdr3_nt: TGTGCCAGCTCACCGGGGAGACTAGCGGCGGGAGCCGAGCAGTACTTC

j_call: TRBJ2-5
d_call: TRBD2
clone_size: many
v_call: TRBV5-1
cdr3_aa: CASSLAGTSGPQETQYF
cdr3_nt: TGCGCCAGCAGCTTGGCCGGGACTAGCGGGCCCCAAGAGACCCAGTACTTC

j_call: TRBJ2-2
d_call: -
clone_size: -
v_call: TRBV28
cdr3_aa: CASSSVGDTGELFF
cdr3_nt: TGTGCCAGCTCTTCGGTCGGGGACACCGGGGAGCTGTTTTTT

j_call: TRBJ2-1
d_call: TRBD1
clone_size: -
v_call: TRBV27
cdr3_aa: CASSFDLTGSNEQFF
cdr3_nt: TGTGCCAGCAGTTTCGATCTGACAGGGTCCAATGAGCAGTTCTTC

j_call: TRBJ2-7
d_call: -
clone_size: many
v_call: TRBV5-6
cdr3_aa: CASSSGPSLEQYF
cdr3_nt: TGTGCCAGCAGCTCTGGGCCATCGCTCGAGCAGTACTTC

j_call: TRBJ2-4
d_call: -
clone_size: few
v_call: TRBV20-1
cdr3_aa: CSAREFRGFKNIQYF
cdr3_nt: TGCAGTGCTAGAGAATTCAGGGGTTTCAAAAACATTCAGTACTTC

j_call: TRBJ2-1
d_call: TRBD1
clone_size: few
v_call: TRBV19
cdr3_aa: CASSIYIGGQGRHNEQFF
cdr3_nt: TGTGCCAGTAGTATATATATCGGGGGACAGGGGCGGCACAATGAGCAGTTCTTC

j_call: TRBJ2-5
d_call: -
clone_size: many
v_call: TRBV29-1
cdr3_aa: CSARLSGIQETQYF
cdr3_nt: TGCAGCGCGCGACTTAGCGGAATTCAAGAGACCCAGTACTTC

j_call: TRBJ2-7
d_call: TRBD2
clone_size: many
v_call: TRBV28
cdr3_aa: CASRVGLAGLYEQYF
cdr3_nt: TGTGCCAGCAGGGTAGGACTAGCGGGGCTCTACGAGCAGTACTTC

j_call: TRBJ2-7
d_call: -
clone_size: many
v_call: TRBV11-2
cdr3_aa: CASSLHPRGISSYEQYF
cdr3_nt: TGTGCCAGCAGCTTACATCCCCGGGGGATTTCCTCCTACGAGCAGTACTTC

j_call: TRBJ2-1
d_call: -
clone_size: few
v_call: TRBV9
cdr3_aa: CASSDLGTYDEQFF
cdr3_nt: TGTGCCAGCAGCGACCTAGGGACCTACGATGAGCAGTTCTTC

j_call: TRBJ2-7
d_call: -
clone_size: -
v_call: TRBV27
cdr3_aa: CASKFAGWGPYEQYF
cdr3_nt: TGTGCCAGCAAATTTGCAGGGTGGGGTCCCTACGAGCAGTACTTC

j_call: TRBJ2-5
d_call: TRBD2
clone_size: many
v_call: TRBV27
cdr3_aa: CASSPLGLAGETQYF
cdr3_nt: TGTGCCAGCAGTCCCCTGGGACTAGCGGGCGAGACCCAGTACTTC

j_call: TRBJ2-2
d_call: TRBD2
clone_size: many
v_call: TRBV2
cdr3_aa: CASSAKGTSVVGELFF
cdr3_nt: TGTGCCAGCAGTGCGAAGGGGACTAGCGTAGTCGGGGAGCTGTTTTTT

j_call: TRBJ2-2
d_call: TRBD1
clone_size: -
v_call: TRBV5-1
cdr3_aa: CASSTGTVNTGELFF
cdr3_nt: TGCGCCAGCAGCACCGGGACAGTGAACACCGGGGAGCTGTTTTTT

j_call: TRBJ2-7
d_call: -
clone_size: many
v_call: TRBV3-1
cdr3_aa: CASSHSSSGTQQYF
cdr3_nt: TGTGCCAGCAGCCATTCCTCATCCGGGACCCAGCAGTACTTC

j_call: TRBJ1-1
d_call: -
clone_size: many
v_call: TRBV18
cdr3_aa: CASSPREGENTEAFF
cdr3_nt: TGTGCCAGCTCACCACGGGAAGGGGAGAACACTGAAGCTTTCTTT